This note documents a single T cell receptor beta chain sequence. The sample originates from a study of T-cell reconstitution after alpha-beta-depleted transplantation in children. CDR3 length: 14 amino acids. With 6 bases removed from V and 0 bases from J, the gap between germline ends came to 8 bases. The V gene's germline CDR1 is MNHNS and CDR2 SASEGT. During its preparation, the TCRbeta library received unique molecular identifiers. TCRdb re-derived calls from the PCR reads in MiXCR, one entry per CDR3 protein. The sample holds some 500,000 distinct CDR3 sequences, around 18% seen once. The material was PBMCs from the stem cell graft donor, obtained from the stem cell graft. The chain combines TRBV6-1 with TRBJ1-4, with D perhaps matching TRBD1 (5 bases). The sequence derives from a human donor who donated a stem cell graft to a child with acute lymphoblastic leukemia. The CDR3 is CASRGPATNEKLFF. CDR3 sequence (DNA): TGTGCCAGCAGGGGACCCGCAACTAATGAAAAACTGTTTTTT.